The present entry profiles one T cell receptor beta chain with its context. Its antigen is currently unknown. This sample was included in a study of graft-versus-host responses after intestinal transplantation. At the level of the study: Each of the recipients got a multivisceral, liver-intestinal, or isolated intestinal transplant.

This CDR3 is 13 amino acids long. Trimming cost V 3 bases and J 4 bases, with 9 bases left between them. Germline lookup yields CDR1 SGHAT and CDR2 FQNNGV. Using immunoSEQ multiplex PCR, the repertoire was profiled, and TCRdb retains in-frame clones only, with some absent. This sample carries under 130,000 clones, 93% of them seen once, and the ten largest clones take approximately 1.2%. This clonotype was obtained from a human donor who received an intestinal transplant. The starting material was unstimulated CD8+ T cells sorted from spleen or lymph node cells, obtained before intestinal transplant. The chain recombines TRBV11-2 with TRBJ1-2, with D unresolved. The CDR3 loop is CASSLKGGYGYTF. The CDR3, as DNA: TGTGCCAGCAGCTTGAAGGGAGGCTATGGCTACACCTTC.